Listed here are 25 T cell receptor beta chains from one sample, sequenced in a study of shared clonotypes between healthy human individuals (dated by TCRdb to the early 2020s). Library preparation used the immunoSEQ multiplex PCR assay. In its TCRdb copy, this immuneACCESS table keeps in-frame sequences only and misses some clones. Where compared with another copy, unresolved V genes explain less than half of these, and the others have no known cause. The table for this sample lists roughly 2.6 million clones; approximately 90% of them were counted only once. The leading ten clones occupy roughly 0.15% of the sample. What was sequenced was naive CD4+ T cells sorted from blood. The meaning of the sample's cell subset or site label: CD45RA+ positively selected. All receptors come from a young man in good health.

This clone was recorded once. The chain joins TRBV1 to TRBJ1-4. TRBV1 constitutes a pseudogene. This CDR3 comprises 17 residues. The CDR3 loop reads CTSSQVDPGRSNEKLFF. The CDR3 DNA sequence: TGCACCAGCAGCCAAGTTGACCCAGGGAGGTCTAATGAAAAACTGTTTTTT.

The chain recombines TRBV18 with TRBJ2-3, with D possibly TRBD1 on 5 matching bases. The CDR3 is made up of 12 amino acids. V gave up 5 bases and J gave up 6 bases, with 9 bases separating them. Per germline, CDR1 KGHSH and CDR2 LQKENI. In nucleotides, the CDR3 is TGTGCCAGCTCAGATAAGGGGGATACGCAGTATTTT. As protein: CASSDKGDTQYF.

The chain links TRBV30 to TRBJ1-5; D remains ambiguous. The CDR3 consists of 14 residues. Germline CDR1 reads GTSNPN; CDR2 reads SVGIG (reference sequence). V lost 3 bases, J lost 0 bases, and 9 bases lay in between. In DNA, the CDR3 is TGTGCCTGGAGATCGGCCTCTAGCAATCAGCCCCAGCATTTT. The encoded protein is CAWRSASSNQPQHF.

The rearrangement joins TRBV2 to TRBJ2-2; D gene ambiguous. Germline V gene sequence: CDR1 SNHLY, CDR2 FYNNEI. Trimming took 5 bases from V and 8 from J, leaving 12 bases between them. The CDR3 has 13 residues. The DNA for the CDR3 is TGTGCCAGCAGTAAGAGCATCACGGGGGAGCTGTTTTTT. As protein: CASSKSITGELFF. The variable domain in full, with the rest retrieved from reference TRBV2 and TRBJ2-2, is EPEVTQTPSHQVTQMGQEVILRCVPISNHLYFYWYRQILGQKVEFLVSFYNNEISEKSEIFDDQFSVERPDGSNFTLKIRSTKLEDSAMYFCASSKSITGELFFGEGSRLTVL.

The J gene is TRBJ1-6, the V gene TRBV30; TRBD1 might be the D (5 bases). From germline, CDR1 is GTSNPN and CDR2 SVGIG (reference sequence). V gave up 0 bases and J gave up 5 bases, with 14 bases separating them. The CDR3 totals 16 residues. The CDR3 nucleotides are TGTGCCTGGAGTGTAATGTGGGGCTGGGATAATTCACCCCTCCACTTT. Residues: CAWSVMWGWDNSPLHF.

The chain's CDR3 is CASSLGQGQNNSPLHF. In nucleotides, the CDR3 is TGTGCCAGCAGTTTGGGCCAGGGACAGAATAATTCACCCCTCCACTTT. The chain has TRBV28 and TRBJ1-6, with 7 bases lining up with TRBD1. The CDR3 extends over 16 amino acids. Trimming cost V 3 bases and J 5 bases; bases outside gene matches: 7. Germline V CDR1 and CDR2: MDHEN, SYDVKM.

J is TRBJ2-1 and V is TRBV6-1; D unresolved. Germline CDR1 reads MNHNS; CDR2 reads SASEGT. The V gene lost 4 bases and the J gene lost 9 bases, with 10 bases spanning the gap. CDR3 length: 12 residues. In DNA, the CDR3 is TGTGCCAGCAGTGTCGGGTGGGTTGAGCAGTTCTTC. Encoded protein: CASSVGWVEQFF.

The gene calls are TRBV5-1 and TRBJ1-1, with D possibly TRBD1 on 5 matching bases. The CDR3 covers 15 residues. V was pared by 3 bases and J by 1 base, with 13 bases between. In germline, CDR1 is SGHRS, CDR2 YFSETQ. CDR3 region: CASSSRAGPNTEAFF. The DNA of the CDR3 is TGCGCCAGCAGCTCCCGGGCGGGGCCGAACACTGAAGCTTTCTTT.

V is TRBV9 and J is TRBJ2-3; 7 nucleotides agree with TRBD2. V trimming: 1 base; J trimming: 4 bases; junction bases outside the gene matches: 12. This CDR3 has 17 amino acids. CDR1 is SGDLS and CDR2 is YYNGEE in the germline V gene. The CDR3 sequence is CASSVTGGGLRSDTQYF. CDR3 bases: TGTGCCAGCAGCGTAACGGGGGGAGGGCTAAGGTCAGATACGCAGTATTTT.

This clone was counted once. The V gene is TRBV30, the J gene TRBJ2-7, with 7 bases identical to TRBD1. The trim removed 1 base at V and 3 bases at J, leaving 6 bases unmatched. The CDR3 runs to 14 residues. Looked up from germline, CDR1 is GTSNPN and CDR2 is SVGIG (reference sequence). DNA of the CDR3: TGTGCCTGGAGTGGACAGGGAGCTAACTACGAGCAGTACTTC. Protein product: CAWSGQGANYEQYF.

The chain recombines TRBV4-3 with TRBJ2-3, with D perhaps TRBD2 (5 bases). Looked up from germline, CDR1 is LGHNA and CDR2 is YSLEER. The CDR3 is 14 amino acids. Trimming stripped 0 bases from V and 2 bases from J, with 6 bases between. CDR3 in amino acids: CASSQEGVTDTQYF. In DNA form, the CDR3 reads TGCGCCAGCAGCCAAGAGGGAGTCACAGATACGCAGTATTTT.

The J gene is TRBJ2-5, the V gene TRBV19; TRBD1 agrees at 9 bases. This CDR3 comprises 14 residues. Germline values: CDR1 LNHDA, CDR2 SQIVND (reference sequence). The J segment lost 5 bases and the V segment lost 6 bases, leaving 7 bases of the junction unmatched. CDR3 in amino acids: CASSYSTGGETQYF. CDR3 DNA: TGTGCCAGTAGCTACTCGACAGGGGGGGAGACCCAGTACTTC.

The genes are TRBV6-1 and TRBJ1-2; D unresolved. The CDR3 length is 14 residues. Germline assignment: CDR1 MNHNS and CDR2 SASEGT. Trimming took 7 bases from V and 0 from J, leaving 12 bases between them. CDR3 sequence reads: CASNYLGTNYGYTF. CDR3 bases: TGTGCCAGCAACTACCTCGGGACTAACTATGGCTACACCTTC.

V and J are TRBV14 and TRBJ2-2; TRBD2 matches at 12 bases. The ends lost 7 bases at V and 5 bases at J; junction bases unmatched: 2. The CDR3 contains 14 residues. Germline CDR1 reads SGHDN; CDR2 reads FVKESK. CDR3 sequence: CASKLAGGTGELFF. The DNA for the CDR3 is TGTGCCAGCAAACTAGCGGGAGGTACCGGGGAGCTGTTTTTT.

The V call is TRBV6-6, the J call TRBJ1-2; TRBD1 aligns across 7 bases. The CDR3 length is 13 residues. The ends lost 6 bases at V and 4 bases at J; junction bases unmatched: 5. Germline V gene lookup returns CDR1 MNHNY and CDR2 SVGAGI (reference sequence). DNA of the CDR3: TGTGCCAGCAGGCAGGGACAGCTCTATGGCTACACCTTC. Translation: CASRQGQLYGYTF.

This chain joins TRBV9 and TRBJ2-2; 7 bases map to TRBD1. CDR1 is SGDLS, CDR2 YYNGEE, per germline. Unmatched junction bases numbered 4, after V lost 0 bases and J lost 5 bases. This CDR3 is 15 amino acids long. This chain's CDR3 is CASSVGGGVTGELFF. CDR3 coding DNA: TGTGCCAGCAGCGTAGGAGGGGGCGTTACCGGGGAGCTGTTTTTT.

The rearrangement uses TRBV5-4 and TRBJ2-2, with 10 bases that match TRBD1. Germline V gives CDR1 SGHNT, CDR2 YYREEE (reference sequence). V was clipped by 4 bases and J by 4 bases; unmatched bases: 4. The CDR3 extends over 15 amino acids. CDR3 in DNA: TGTGCCAGCAGCGGGACAGGGGTCGGCACCGGGGAGCTGTTTTTT. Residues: CASSGTGVGTGELFF.

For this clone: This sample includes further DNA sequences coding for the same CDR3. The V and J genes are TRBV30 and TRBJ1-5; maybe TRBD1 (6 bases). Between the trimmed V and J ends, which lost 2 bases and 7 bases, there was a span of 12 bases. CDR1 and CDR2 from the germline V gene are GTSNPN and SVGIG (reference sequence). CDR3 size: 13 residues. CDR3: CAWSSGGGQPQHF. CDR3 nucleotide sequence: TGTGCCTGGAGTTCGGGGGGCGGCCAGCCCCAGCATTTT.

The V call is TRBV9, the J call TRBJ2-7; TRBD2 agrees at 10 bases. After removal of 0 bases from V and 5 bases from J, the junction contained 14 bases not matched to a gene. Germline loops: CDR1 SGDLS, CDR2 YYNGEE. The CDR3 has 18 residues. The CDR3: CASSVGVFGASGGNEQYF. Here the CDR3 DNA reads TGTGCCAGCAGCGTAGGCGTCTTTGGGGCTAGCGGGGGAAACGAGCAGTACTTC. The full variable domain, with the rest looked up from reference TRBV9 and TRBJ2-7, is DSGVTQTPKHLITATGQRVTLRCSPRSGDLSVYWYQQSLDQGLQFLIQYYNGEERAKGNILERFSAQQFPDLHSELNLSSLELGDSALYFCASSVGVFGASGGNEQYFGPGTRLTVT.

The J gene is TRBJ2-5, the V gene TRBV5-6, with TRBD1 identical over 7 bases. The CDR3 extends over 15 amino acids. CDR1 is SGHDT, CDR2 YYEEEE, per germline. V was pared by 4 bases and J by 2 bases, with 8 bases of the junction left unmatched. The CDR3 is CASSPLTGNQETQYF. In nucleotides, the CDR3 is TGTGCCAGCAGCCCCTTGACAGGGAATCAAGAGACCCAGTACTTC.

The CDR3 bases are TGTGCCAGCAGCTTAGCGGACAGGGTACAGGATCAGCCCCAGCATTTT. Amino acids: CASSLADRVQDQPQHF. The chain couples TRBV7-2 to TRBJ1-5; TRBD1 matches 8 bases. The CDR3 spans 16 residues. J was trimmed by 5 bases and V by 0 bases; bases with no gene match: 6. Germline lookup yields CDR1 SGHTA and CDR2 FQGNSA.

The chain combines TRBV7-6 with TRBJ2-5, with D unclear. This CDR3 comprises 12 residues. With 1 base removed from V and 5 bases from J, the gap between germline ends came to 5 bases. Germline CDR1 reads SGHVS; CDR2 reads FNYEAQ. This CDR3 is CASSLEFETQYF. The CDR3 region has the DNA TGTGCCAGCAGCTTAGAGTTTGAGACCCAGTACTTC.

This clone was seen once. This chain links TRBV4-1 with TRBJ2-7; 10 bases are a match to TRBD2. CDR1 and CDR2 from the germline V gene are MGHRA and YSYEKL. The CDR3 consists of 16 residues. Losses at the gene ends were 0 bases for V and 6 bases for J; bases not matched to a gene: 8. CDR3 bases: TGCGCCAGCAGCCAAGATCGGAGCGGGAGGGCCTCCGAGCAGTACTTC. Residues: CASSQDRSGRASEQYF.

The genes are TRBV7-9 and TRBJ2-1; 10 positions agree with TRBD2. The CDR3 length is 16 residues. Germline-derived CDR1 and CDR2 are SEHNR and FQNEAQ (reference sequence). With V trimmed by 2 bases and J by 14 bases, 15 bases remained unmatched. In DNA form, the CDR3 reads TGTGCCAGCAGCTTAACGTCCCTAGCGGGGGCCACTAATAAGTTCTTC. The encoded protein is CASSLTSLAGATNKFF. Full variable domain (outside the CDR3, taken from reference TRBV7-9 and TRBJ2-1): DTGVSQNPRHKITKRGQNVTFRCDPISEHNRLYWYRQTLGQGPEFLTYFQNEAQLEKSRLLSDRFSAERPKGSFSTLEIQRTEQGDSAMYLCASSLTSLAGATNKFFGPGTRLTVL.

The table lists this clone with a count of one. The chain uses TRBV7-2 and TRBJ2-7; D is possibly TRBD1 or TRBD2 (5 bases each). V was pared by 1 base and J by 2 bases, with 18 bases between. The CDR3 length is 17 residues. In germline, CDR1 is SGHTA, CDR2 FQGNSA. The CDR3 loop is CASSLVDGGGLPYEQYF. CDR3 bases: TGTGCCAGCAGCTTAGTAGATGGGGGTGGGCTTCCCTACGAGCAGTACTTC.